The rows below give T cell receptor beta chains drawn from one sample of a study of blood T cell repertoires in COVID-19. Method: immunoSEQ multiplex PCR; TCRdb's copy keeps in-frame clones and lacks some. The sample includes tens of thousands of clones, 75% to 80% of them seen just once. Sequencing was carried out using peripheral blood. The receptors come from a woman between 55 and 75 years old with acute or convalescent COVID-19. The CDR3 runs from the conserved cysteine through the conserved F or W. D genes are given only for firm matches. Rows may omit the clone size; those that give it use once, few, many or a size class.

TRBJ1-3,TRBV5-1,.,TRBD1,CASSQGQSSGNTIYF,TGCGCCAGCAGCCAGGGACAGAGCTCTGGAAACACCATATATTTT
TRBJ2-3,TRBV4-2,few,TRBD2,CASSQRASGVFPTDTQYF,TGTGCCAGCAGCCAAAGGGCTAGCGGGGTATTTCCCACAGATACGCAGTATTTT
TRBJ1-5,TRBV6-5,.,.,CAAARAGRYQPQHF,TGTGCCGCAGCGCGGGCGGGGAGGTATCAGCCCCAGCATTTT
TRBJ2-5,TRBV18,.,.,CASSPSHAGETQYF,TGTGCCAGCTCACCATCCCACGCGGGAGAGACCCAGTACTTC
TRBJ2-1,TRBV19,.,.,CASSIGANEQFF,TGTGCCAGTAGTATAGGGGCGAATGAGCAGTTCTTC
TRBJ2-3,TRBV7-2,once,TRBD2,CASSLARAGGAPYF,TGTGCCAGCAGCTTAGCAAGAGCGGGGGGGGCGCCGTATTTT
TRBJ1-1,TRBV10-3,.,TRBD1,CAIRATGADTEAFF,TGTGCCATCAGAGCGACAGGGGCAGACACTGAAGCTTTCTTT
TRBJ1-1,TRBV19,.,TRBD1,CASGDDRGAEAFF,TGTGCCAGTGGAGACGACAGGGGCGCTGAAGCTTTCTTT
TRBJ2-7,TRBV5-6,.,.,CASSIGQGLTYEQYF,TGTGCCAGCAGCATCGGACAGGGACTAACCTACGAGCAGTACTTC
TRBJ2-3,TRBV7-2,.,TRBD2,CASSPSGGAGDTQYF,TGTGCCAGCAGCCCCAGCGGGGGGGCAGGGGATACGCAGTATTTT
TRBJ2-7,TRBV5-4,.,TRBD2,CASSFGGGASYEQYF,TGTGCCAGCAGCTTTGGCGGGGGGGCCTCCTACGAGCAGTACTTC
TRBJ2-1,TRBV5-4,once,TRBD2,CASRPPGLAGGSSYNEQFF,TGTGCCAGCAGACCACCGGGACTAGCGGGGGGGAGCTCCTACAATGAGCAGTTCTTC
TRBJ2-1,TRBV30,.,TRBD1,CAWSVRTGGFNNEQFF,TGTGCCTGGAGTGTAAGGACAGGGGGCTTCAACAATGAGCAGTTCTTC
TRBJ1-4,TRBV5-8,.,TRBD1,CASTPVPGQGREKLFF,TGTGCCAGCACCCCCGTTCCGGGACAGGGTCGTGAAAAACTGTTTTTT
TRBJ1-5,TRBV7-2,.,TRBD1,CASTAGGDRNQPQHF,TGTGCCAGCACCGCGGGGGGGGACAGAAATCAGCCCCAGCATTTT
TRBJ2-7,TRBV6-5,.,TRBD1,CASRTGTGPYEQYF,TGTGCCAGCAGGACCGGGACAGGCCCCTACGAGCAGTACTTC
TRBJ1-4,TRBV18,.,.,CASSPRGTGEKLFF,TGTGCCAGCTCACCACGGGGAACGGGAGAAAAACTGTTTTTT
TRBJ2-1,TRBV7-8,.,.,CASSLEVGLGEQFF,TGTGCCAGCAGCTTAGAGGTGGGGCTTGGTGAGCAGTTCTTC
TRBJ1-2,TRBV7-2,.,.,CASSAGPGVYGYTF,TGTGCCAGCAGCGCCGGACCCGGGGTGTACGGCTACACCTTC
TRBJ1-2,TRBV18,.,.,CASSPQGYGYTF,TGTGCCAGCTCACCGCAGGGTTATGGCTACACCTTC
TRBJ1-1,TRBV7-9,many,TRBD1,CASSPPGQVGTEAFF,TGTGCCAGCAGCCCTCCAGGACAGGTTGGCACTGAAGCTTTCTTT
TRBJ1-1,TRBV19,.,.,CASSIVPGDTEAFF,TGTGCCAGTAGTATAGTGCCGGGGGACACTGAAGCTTTCTTT
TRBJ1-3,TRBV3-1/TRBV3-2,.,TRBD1,CASSQADRGNTIYF,TGTGCCAGCAGCCAAGCCGACAGGGGGAACACCATATATTTT
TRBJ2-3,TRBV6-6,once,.,CASSYALEDTQYF,TGTGCCAGCAGTTACGCCCTTGAGGATACGCAGTATTTT
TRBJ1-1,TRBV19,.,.,CASSDSGQSPKEAFF,TGTGCCAGTAGTGACTCCGGACAGTCCCCCAAGGAAGCTTTCTTT
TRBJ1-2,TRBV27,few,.,CASSLSGSNYGYTF,TGTGCCAGCAGTTTAAGCGGTTCTAACTATGGCTACACCTTC
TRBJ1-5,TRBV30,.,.,CAWSLPDYSNQPQHF,TGTGCCTGGAGTTTGCCAGATTATAGCAATCAGCCCCAGCATTTT
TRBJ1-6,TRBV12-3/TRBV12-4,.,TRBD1,CASSRGQGSPLHF,TGTGCCAGCAGTCGGGGACAGGGATCACCCCTCCACTTT
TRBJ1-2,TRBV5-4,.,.,CASRPGGFSHGYTF,TGTGCCAGCAGGCCCGGGGGGTTTTCCCATGGCTACACCTTC
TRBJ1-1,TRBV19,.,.,CASSKGRGGSRANTEAFF,TGTGCCAGTAGTAAAGGGCGAGGAGGCTCCCGGGCGAACACTGAAGCTTTCTTT
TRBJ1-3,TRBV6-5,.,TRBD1,CASSNRGANTIYF,TGTGCCAGCAGTAACAGGGGGGCGAACACCATATATTTT
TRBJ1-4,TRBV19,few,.,CASNYRLQDEKLFF,TGTGCCAGTAACTACAGGCTGCAAGATGAAAAACTGTTTTTT
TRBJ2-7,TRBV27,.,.,CASSFFAGSSYEQYF,TGTGCCAGCAGTTTCTTCGCGGGGAGCTCCTACGAGCAGTACTTC
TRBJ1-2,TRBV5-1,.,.,CASSLDINYGYTF,TGCGCCAGCAGCTTGGACATCAACTATGGCTACACCTTC
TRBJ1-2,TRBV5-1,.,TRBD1,CASSFRRTGVNYGYTF,TGCGCCAGCAGCTTCAGAAGGACAGGGGTCAACTATGGCTACACCTTC
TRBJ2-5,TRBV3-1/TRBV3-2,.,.,CASSSHPGETQYF,TGTGCCAGCAGCTCACACCCGGGGGAGACCCAGTACTTC
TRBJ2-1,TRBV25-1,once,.,CASSGSGVDEQFF,TGTGCCAGCAGTGGGTCGGGGGTTGATGAGCAGTTCTTC
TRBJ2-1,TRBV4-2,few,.,CASSPRGKLAYNEQFF,TGTGCCAGCAGTCCGAGAGGCAAACTCGCCTACAATGAGCAGTTCTTC
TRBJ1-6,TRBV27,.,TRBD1,CASSFAGQNSPLHF,TGTGCCAGCAGCTTCGCGGGACAGAATTCACCCCTCCACTTT
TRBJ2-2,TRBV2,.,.,CASSEQGHGELFF,TGTGCCAGCAGTGAACAGGGTCACGGGGAGCTGTTTTTT
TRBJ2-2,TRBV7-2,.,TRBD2,CASSLQGLGTGELFF,TGTGCCAGCAGTTTACAGGGACTAGGGACCGGGGAGCTGTTTTTT
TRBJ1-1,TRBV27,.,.,CASSRQTNTEAFF,TGTGCCAGCAGTAGACAGACGAACACTGAAGCTTTCTTT
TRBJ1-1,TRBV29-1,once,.,CSVEDRENTEAFF,TGCAGCGTTGAAGATCGAGAAAACACTGAAGCTTTCTTT
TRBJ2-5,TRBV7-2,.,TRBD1,CASSLSQGANQETQYF,TGTGCCAGCAGCTTATCCCAGGGGGCGAACCAAGAGACCCAGTACTTC
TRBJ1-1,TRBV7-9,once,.,CASSPAWGGDAEAFF,TGTGCCAGCAGCCCAGCTTGGGGGGGGGACGCTGAAGCTTTCTTT
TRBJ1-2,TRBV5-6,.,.,CASSWLQGDYTF,TGTGCCAGCAGCTGGCTACAGGGAGACTACACCTTC
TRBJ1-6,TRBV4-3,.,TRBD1,CASSRDRGFNSPLHF,TGCGCCAGCAGTCGGGACAGGGGGTTTAATTCACCCCTCCACTTT
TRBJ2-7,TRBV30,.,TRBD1,CAWREQGTYEQYF,TGTGCCTGGAGGGAACAGGGGACCTACGAGCAGTACTTC
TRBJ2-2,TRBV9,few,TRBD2,CASSPRLAGGLVTGELFF,TGTGCCAGCAGCCCCCGACTAGCGGGGGGGCTGGTCACCGGGGAGCTGTTTTTT
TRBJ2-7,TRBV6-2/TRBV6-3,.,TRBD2,CASSKILAALSYEQYF,TGTGCCAGCAGTAAGATACTAGCGGCCCTATCCTACGAGCAGTACTTC
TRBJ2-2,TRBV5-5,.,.,CASSSDTYTGELFF,TGTGCCAGCAGTTCTGACACATACACCGGGGAGCTGTTTTTT
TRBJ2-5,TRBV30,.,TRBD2,CAGTGGRETQYF,TGTGCCGGAACGGGGGGGCGGGAGACCCAGTACTTC
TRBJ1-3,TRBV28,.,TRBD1,CASSLLLGTGGNTIYF,TGTGCCAGCAGTTTACTGCTCGGGACAGGGGGAAACACCATATATTTT
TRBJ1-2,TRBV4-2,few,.,CASSHPGISYGYTF,TGTGCCAGCAGCCACCCAGGGATCTCCTATGGCTACACCTTC
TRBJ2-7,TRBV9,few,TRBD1,CASSVAGQGYEQYF,TGTGCCAGCAGCGTAGCAGGACAGGGGTACGAGCAGTACTTC